Shown below are 25 T cell receptor beta chains from a single sample sequenced in a study of cytomegalovirus exposure and HLA in healthy donors. The primer mix had 60 Vbeta and 13 Jbeta primers. Sequencing used immunoSEQ multiplex PCR; TCRdb keeps in-frame clones, though not all of them. The profile shows 160,000 or so clones, roughly 76% of them singletons. Sequencing was done on a sample of PBMCs. Receptor source: a woman in her 50s in good health and CMV-seronegative.

This chain links TRBV10-3 with TRBJ2-2; 7 nucleotides match TRBD1. The CDR3 consists of 15 residues. The germline V gene has CDR1 ENHRY and CDR2 SYGVKD. With 3 bases clipped from V and 7 bases from J, the junction kept 8 bases outside the gene matches. CDR3 sequence reads: CAISDPTGMVGELFF. CDR3 bases: TGTGCCATCAGTGACCCGACAGGGATGGTCGGGGAGCTGTTTTTT.

About this clone: An end of the junction differs from the germline gene, which may be a read error. J is TRBJ2-6 and V is TRBV7-9; D gene uncertain. The CDR3 is made up of 18 amino acids. Germline V gene sequence: CDR1 SEHNR, CDR2 FQNEAQ (reference sequence). The CDR3 spells CSSSLGRSKHSGANVLTF. The DNA of the CDR3 is TGTTCCAGCAGCCTGGGCCGATCTAAACACTCTGGGGCCAACGTCCTGACTTTC.

This clone was seen a few times. This chain connects TRBV7-3 to TRBJ2-7; 7 bases match TRBD1. V shed 5 bases and J 6 bases; nucleotides not matched to a gene: 19. The CDR3 covers 17 residues. Germline V gene lookup returns CDR1 SGHTA and CDR2 FQGTGA. This CDR3 reads CASSARAPGTAKLEQYF. In DNA, the CDR3 is TGTGCCAGCAGCGCACGTGCTCCCGGGACAGCAAAGCTCGAGCAGTACTTC.

The J gene is TRBJ2-5, the V gene TRBV27; 13 positions match TRBD2. The DNA end lines up better with TRBJ2-7; the J call may be wrong. The CDR3 length is 16 residues. Germline CDR1 reads MNHEY; CDR2 reads SMNVEV (reference sequence). CDR3 in amino acids: CASSPRTSGGTYEQYF. The CDR3 DNA is TGTGCCAGCAGTCCAAGGACTAGCGGGGGAACCTACGAGCAGTACTTC.

V and J are TRBV5-4 and TRBJ2-5, with TRBD1 matching 8 bases. V was pared by 4 bases and J by 3 bases, with 8 bases of the junction left unmatched. Germline values: CDR1 SGHNT, CDR2 YYREEE (reference sequence). The CDR3 spans 15 residues. Here the CDR3 DNA reads TGTGCCAGCAGCCCGGTAGGACAGGGAAAAGAGACCCAGTACTTC. It yields the protein CASSPVGQGKETQYF.

In this sample, this clone turned up a few times. The chain has TRBV14 and TRBJ1-2, with D unresolved. CDR3 length: 13 residues. Trimming cost V 1 base and J 7 bases, with 10 bases left between them. Germline V CDR1 and CDR2: SGHDN, FVKESK. CDR3: CASSQVMRSGYTF. CDR3 in DNA: TGTGCCAGCAGCCAAGTGATGAGGTCTGGCTACACCTTC.

The CDR3 spells CASSARSGDQETQYF. The CDR3 DNA sequence: TGTGCCAGCAGCGCTAGATCTGGCGACCAAGAGACCCAGTACTTC. The chain links TRBV5-4 to TRBJ2-5; D uncertain. Germline CDR1 is SGHNT and CDR2 is YYREEE (reference sequence). Trimming took 4 bases from V and 0 from J, leaving 13 bases between them. The CDR3 runs 15 residues.

DNA for the CDR3: TGTGCCAGCACCCTAGAACTAGCGGGGACGGGTGAGACGCAGTATTTT. Translating gives CASTLELAGTGETQYF. The chain employs TRBV14 and TRBJ2-3, with 10 nucleotides matching TRBD2. CDR1 and CDR2 from the germline V gene are SGHDN and FVKESK. The CDR3 covers 16 residues. The V gene end was trimmed by 7 bases and the J gene end by 9 bases; junction bases not matched to a gene: 16.

The V and J genes are TRBV7-2 and TRBJ2-5; TRBD1 might be the D (5 bases). V dropped 5 bases and J dropped 1 base, with 11 bases sitting between them. In germline, CDR1 is SGHTA, CDR2 FQGNSA. The CDR3 is 14 residues long. CDR3 bases: TGTGCCAGCAGCCCAGACAGAGGCCAAGAGACCCAGTACTTC. Encoded protein: CASSPDRGQETQYF.

The V gene is TRBV5-5, the J gene TRBJ2-1; TRBD1 matches 8 bases. Losses at the gene ends were 4 bases for V and 1 base for J; bases not matched to a gene: 4. Germline CDR1 and CDR2: SGHKS and YYEKEE (reference sequence). CDR3 size: 15 residues. CDR3 sequence (DNA): TGTGCCAGCAGCCCCGGGACAGGTTCCTACAATGAGCAGTTCTTC. This codes for CASSPGTGSYNEQFF.

The V and J genes are TRBV19 and TRBJ1-5, with 8 bases identical to TRBD1. V lost 5 bases to trimming and J lost 2 bases; unmatched junction nucleotides: 5. Looked up from germline, CDR1 is LNHDA and CDR2 is SQIVND (reference sequence). The CDR3 spans 15 residues. The CDR3 DNA reads TGTGCCAGTAGTTCTCGGACAGGGCGCAATCAGCCCCAGCATTTT. Its protein product is CASSSRTGRNQPQHF. Variable domain in full (rest from reference TRBV19 and TRBJ1-5): DGGITQSPKYLFRKEGQNVTLSCEQNLNHDAMYWYRQDPGQGLRLIYYSQIVNDFQKGDIAEGYSVSREKKESFPLTVTSAQKNPTAFYLCASSSRTGRNQPQHFGDGTRLSIL.

The rearrangement joins TRBV7-2 to TRBJ2-7; 12 nucleotides agree with TRBD2. Unmatched junction bases numbered 6, after V lost 3 bases and J lost 0 bases. CDR3 length: 17 residues. CDR1 and CDR2 (germline): SGHTA, FQGNSA. CDR3 in DNA: TGTGCCAGCAGCTTTGGACTAGCGGGAATGTCCTCCTACGAGCAGTACTTC. This gives the protein CASSFGLAGMSSYEQYF.

This clone was detected only a few times. This chain joins TRBV28 and TRBJ2-7; 10 bases are shared with TRBD2. Looked up from germline, CDR1 is MDHEN and CDR2 is SYDVKM. The CDR3 runs 16 residues. Losses at the gene ends were 5 bases for V and 5 bases for J; bases not matched to a gene: 12. The CDR3 DNA reads TGTGCCAGCAGTGGTAAAAACAGCGGGAGGGTGGACGAGCAGTACTTC. Its protein product is CASSGKNSGRVDEQYF.

The gene calls are TRBV2 and TRBJ2-3; possibly TRBD2 for D (6 bases). This CDR3 region has 12 residues. The V gene's germline CDR1 is SNHLY and CDR2 FYNNEI. V lost 4 bases to trimming and J lost 5 bases, with 7 bases between them. The CDR3 reads CASSVREDTQYF. In DNA, the CDR3 is TGTGCCAGCAGTGTGCGGGAAGATACGCAGTATTTT.

This sequence joins TRBV7-3 and TRBJ1-6, with 8 bases lining up with TRBD1. The junction had 4 bases not matched to a gene; V was cut back by 5 bases and J by 10 bases. Germline V gene sequence: CDR1 SGHTA, CDR2 FQGTGA. The CDR3 extends over 13 amino acids. CDR3 sequence: CASSQDRDSPLHF. The CDR3 nucleotides are TGTGCCAGCAGCCAGGACAGGGACTCACCCCTCCACTTT.

This rearrangement joins TRBV27 to TRBJ2-5; TRBD1 might be the D (6 bases). The J call could be wrong; TRBJ2-7 is a better fit for the DNA end. The germline V gene has CDR1 MNHEY and CDR2 SMNVEV (reference sequence). CDR3 length equals 12 residues. CDR3 in DNA: TGTGCCAGGATTCCGAAGGGGGACGAGCAGTACTTC. Translated: CARIPKGDEQYF.

The chain couples TRBV29-1 to TRBJ2-6; 7 bases fit TRBD1. Germline CDR1 and CDR2: SQVTM and ANQGSEA. V gave up 8 bases and J gave up 0 bases; unmatched junction bases: 22. The CDR3 totals 20 residues. In nucleotides, the CDR3 is TGCAGCCCGAGAGGAGGACAGGCAAAACGAGCCCTCTCTGGGGCCAACGTCCTGACTTTC. Translated, it gives CSPRGGQAKRALSGANVLTF. Filled out from reference TRBV29-1 and TRBJ2-6, the complete variable domain reads SAVISQKPSRDICQRGTSLTIQCQVDSQVTMMFWYRQQPGQSLTLIATANQGSEATYESGFVIDKFPISRPNLTFSTLTVSNMSPEDSSIYLCSPRGGQAKRALSGANVLTFGAGSRLTVL.

This rearrangement joins TRBV5-1 to TRBJ2-3; 9 positions match TRBD1. V gave up 4 bases and J gave up 4 bases; unmatched junction bases: 10. The CDR3 spans 16 residues. The germline V gene has CDR1 SGHRS and CDR2 YFSETQ. The CDR3 DNA is TGCGCCAGCAGCCCCCGCACGGGACAGGGATCAGATACGCAGTATTTT. Translation: CASSPRTGQGSDTQYF.

The V call is TRBV7-9, the J call TRBJ1-4, with 9 bases that match TRBD1. Per the germline V gene, CDR1 is SEHNR and CDR2 is FQNEAQ (reference sequence). CDR3 length: 15 residues. V was clipped by 5 bases and J by 5 bases; unmatched bases: 6. CDR3 protein: CASSLGTGSNEKLFF. The CDR3 DNA is TGTGCCAGCAGCCTCGGGACAGGGTCAAATGAAAAACTGTTTTTT.

This sequence joins TRBV9 and TRBJ2-7; 7 bases match TRBD2. Germline-derived CDR1 and CDR2 are SGDLS and YYNGEE. There are 16 residues in the CDR3. V was clipped by 4 bases and J by 6 bases; unmatched bases: 16. The CDR3 loop reads CASSPEGGRLSGEQYF. The CDR3 DNA sequence: TGTGCCAGCAGCCCAGAGGGAGGGCGTCTGTCTGGCGAGCAGTACTTC.

The CDR3 spells CASSLNGGGEQYF. The CDR3 DNA reads as TGTGCCAGCAGCTTAAATGGCGGTGGGGAGCAGTACTTC. This sequence joins TRBV7-3 and TRBJ2-7; D not certain. Trimming removed 1 base from V and 7 bases from J, with 11 bases in between. The CDR3 runs 13 residues. Germline V gene sequence: CDR1 SGHTA, CDR2 FQGTGA.

V gene TRBV11-2 combines with J gene TRBJ2-3, with D perhaps matching TRBD1 (6 bases). The CDR3 covers 14 residues. Germline loops: CDR1 SGHAT, CDR2 FQNNGV. V was clipped by 2 bases and J by 6 bases, with 12 bases between them. CDR3 sequence reads: CASSLSTRGDTQYF. The DNA for the CDR3 is TGTGCCAGCAGCTTAAGTACCAGGGGTGATACGCAGTATTTT.

The chain employs TRBV27 and TRBJ2-1, with TRBD2 matching over 11 bases. J was trimmed by 10 bases and V by 4 bases; bases with no gene match: 6. This CDR3 comprises 14 residues. CDR1 MNHEY and CDR2 SMNVEV come from the germline V gene (reference sequence). This CDR3 reads CASSSVAGGREQFF. The CDR3 bases are TGTGCCAGCAGTTCGGTAGCGGGAGGGAGGGAGCAGTTCTTC.

The CDR3 bases are TGTGCCAGCAACCGGGATTTCAATCAGCCCCAGCATTTT. This codes for CASNRDFNQPQHF. The V gene is TRBV2, the J gene TRBJ1-5; D call uncertain. The CDR3 spans 13 residues. Trimming stripped 7 bases from V and 3 bases from J, with 10 bases between. Germline V gene lookup returns CDR1 SNHLY and CDR2 FYNNEI.

This rearrangement joins TRBV4-2 to TRBJ2-7; possibly TRBD2 for D (6 bases). The length of the CDR3 is 16 residues. The germline gives CDR1 LGHNA, CDR2 YNFKEQ. V was trimmed by 0 bases and J by 0 bases, leaving 12 bases between them. CDR3 region: CASSQDVASASYEQYF. The CDR3 region has the DNA TGTGCCAGCAGCCAAGATGTAGCTAGCGCCTCCTACGAGCAGTACTTC.